This T cell receptor beta chain appears in the sequencing data of a study of blood T cell repertoires in COVID-19. Study overall: T cells, B-cell-depleted T cells, or PBMCs supplied cDNA or gDNA.

Per the germline V gene, CDR1 is SGHAT and CDR2 is FQNNGV. V was trimmed by 5 bases and J by 0 bases, leaving 16 bases between them. The CDR3 loop spans 16 amino acids. Assay used: immunoSEQ multiplex PCR; TCRdb lists only in-frame clones, some missing. Found here are over 200,000 clones, 80% to 90% of them singletons; the top ten hold roughly 8.7%. The clonotype comes from a middle-aged man with active or convalescent COVID-19. The V gene is TRBV11-2, the J gene TRBJ1-2, with D possibly matching TRBD1 (5 bases). Sample: peripheral blood. CDR3 DNA: TGTGCCAGCAGCCGACATGTGACAGCCTCTAACTATGGCTACACCTTC. Residues: CASSRHVTASNYGYTF.